Below, one TCR beta chain is given with its context. Its cognate antigen is unknown. CDR1 SGHRS and CDR2 YFSETQ come from the germline V gene. V was clipped by 3 bases and J by 2 bases, with 14 bases between them. The CDR3 is 15 amino acids. This entry comes from a study of cytomegalovirus exposure and HLA in healthy donors. Study-wide results and caveats: More clonal expansion characterized HLA-associated TCR beta chains than equally common others in a later analysis.

Primers included in the PCR were 60 Vbeta and 13 Jbeta primers. The repertoire was sequenced with immunoSEQ multiplex PCR; TCRdb's copy has only in-frame clones and lacks some. The sample shows around 150,000 clones, about 75% of them seen only once. The sample comprised PBMCs. The chain couples TRBV5-1 to TRBJ2-5, with a weak D call TRBD1 (6 bases). The receptor was derived from a male donor in good health and CMV-seronegative. As DNA, the CDR3 is TGCGCCAGCAGCTCCACAGGGCCCTCACAAGAGACCCAGTACTTC. Protein product: CASSSTGPSQETQYF.